This paragraph reports one T cell receptor (beta chain). Its antigen is as yet unknown. The sample originates from a study of T cell responses to AZD1222 COVID-19 vaccine. Study-wide background: Second-dose recipients at about 4 or about 12 weeks were treated as one pooled group. Study-wide findings and caveats: A rise in Spike-specific TCR breadth and depth followed two AZD1222 doses. Donors skewed white British and female; clonal diversity was possibly underestimated.

Germline V lookup: CDR1 SQVTM, CDR2 ANQGSEA. Trimming took 7 bases from V and 4 from J, leaving 11 bases between them. This CDR3 has 12 amino acids. The protocol was immunoSEQ multiplex PCR, while the TCRdb copy is restricted to in-frame clones and leaves out a portion. The sample holds about 150,000 clones; around 88% are singletons and the top ten take less than 15%. This sequence originates from an adult in good health. V gene TRBV29-1 combines with J gene TRBJ2-1; D call uncertain. The specimen comprised peripheral blood, sampled on day 0 of AZD1222 vaccination. The CDR3 nucleotides read TGCAGCGCCGGTAGTGGTTACAATGAGCAGTTCTTC. Residues: CSAGSGYNEQFF.